The sample holds many counts of the clone carrying this TCR beta chain. With V trimmed by 4 bases and J by 6 bases, 4 bases remained unmatched. This CDR3 is built from 13 residues. Germline loops: CDR1 SGHDT, CDR2 YYEEEE. RNA transcripts provided the source from which TCR beta CDR3 regions were amplified. First-round RT-PCR of the TCR CDR3 relied on the HTBI primer set. TCRdb re-derived calls from the multiplex PCR reads in MiXCR, one entry per CDR3 protein. This table holds approximately 380,000 distinct CDR3 sequences, around 15% found once. This specimen belongs to a study of T cells in Graves' hyperthyroidism and ophthalmopathy.

Sequenced: blood. The rearrangement links TRBV5-6 to TRBJ2-5; 9 positions agree with TRBD1. This receptor was identified in a man between 45 and 60 years old with Graves' ophthalmopathy. For the CDR3, the DNA is TGTGCCAGCAGCCGGGACAGGGTACAGACCCAGTACTTC. Its translation: CASSRDRVQTQYF.